A single sample gave rise to the 27 T cell receptor beta chains below, sequenced in a study of blood T cell repertoires in COVID-19. Generated by immunoSEQ multiplex PCR, the TCRdb table keeps only in-frame clones and is missing some. The top ten clones hold about 1.8% of a sample with some 88,000 clones, about 90% of them seen once. Specimen: peripheral blood. Every receptor here comes from a human donor with active COVID-19. The donor label of this sample is uncertain.

The V gene is TRBV7-2, the J gene TRBJ2-7; 7 bases map to TRBD1. CDR1 and CDR2 (germline): SGHTA, FQGNSA. The CDR3 contains 14 residues. J was trimmed by 4 bases and V by 4 bases; bases with no gene match: 7. The DNA of the CDR3 is TGTGCCAGCAGCTCCCAGGGACAGAGGTACGAGCAGTACTTC. It encodes CASSSQGQRYEQYF. Full variable domain (missing parts from reference TRBV7-2 and TRBJ2-7): GAGVSQSPSNKVTEKGKDVELRCDPISGHTALYWYRQSLGQGLEFLIYFQGNSAPDKSGLPSDRFSAERTGGSVSTLTIQRTQQEDSAVYLCASSSQGQRYEQYFGPGTRLTVT.

The genes are TRBV7-9 and TRBJ2-3; D is undetermined. The CDR3 totals 16 residues. The V and J ends lost 2 bases and 0 bases respectively, with 12 bases between them. Germline V gene lookup returns CDR1 SEHNR and CDR2 FQNEAQ (reference sequence). The CDR3 DNA reads TGTGCCAGCAGCTTATCATCCTTCGGGAGCACAGATACGCAGTATTTT. Protein sequence: CASSLSSFGSTDTQYF. The whole variable domain, remainder taken from reference TRBV7-9 and TRBJ2-3, is DTGVSQNPRHKITKRGQNVTFRCDPISEHNRLYWYRQTLGQGPEFLTYFQNEAQLEKSRLLSDRFSAERPKGSFSTLEIQRTEQGDSAMYLCASSLSSFGSTDTQYFGPGTRLTVL.

This chain connects TRBV28 to TRBJ1-1; TRBD1 matches at 10 bases. The germline V gene has CDR1 MDHEN and CDR2 SYDVKM. This CDR3 has 17 amino acids. Trimming removed 4 bases from V and 3 bases from J; junction bases left unmatched: 11. CDR3 in amino acids: CASSYPPGQGTDTEAFF. CDR3 sequence (DNA): TGTGCCAGCAGTTACCCCCCGGGACAGGGGACGGACACTGAAGCTTTCTTT.

The chain uses TRBV13 and TRBJ2-7; D is undetermined. This CDR3 region has 13 residues. V was cut by 2 bases and J by 5 bases, with 10 bases left in between. Germline values: CDR1 PRHDT, CDR2 FYEKMQ (reference sequence). The DNA for the CDR3 is TGTGCCAGCAGCTTATTACATTCAAACGAGCAGTACTTC. It translates to CASSLLHSNEQYF.

The V call is TRBV28, the J call TRBJ1-4; TRBD1 is a possible D gene (5 bases). V shed 6 bases and J shed 12 bases, with 11 bases lying between them. The CDR3 is made up of 11 amino acids. Germline V gene lookup returns CDR1 MDHEN and CDR2 SYDVKM. The CDR3 DNA is TGTGCCAGCAGCTACTCGGGGGAACTGTTTTTT. It codes for CASSYSGELFF.

This clone was detected only once. The chain couples TRBV7-9 to TRBJ2-7, with a weak D call TRBD1 (5 bases). The CDR3 extends over 14 amino acids. Trimming took 1 base from V and 5 from J, leaving 12 bases between them. Looked up from germline, CDR1 is SEHNR and CDR2 is FQNEAQ (reference sequence). CDR3 residues: CASSLGTGYHEQYF. DNA of the CDR3: TGTGCCAGCAGCTTAGGAACAGGCTACCACGAGCAGTACTTC.

The chain couples TRBV19 to TRBJ1-1, with D maybe TRBD1 (6 bases). Looked up from germline, CDR1 is LNHDA and CDR2 is SQIVND (reference sequence). The CDR3 consists of 15 residues. V was cut by 4 bases and J by 2 bases, with 14 bases left in between. DNA of the CDR3: TGTGCCAGTAGTACCTCAGGGGTGGAAAACACTGAAGCTTTCTTT. Protein: CASSTSGVENTEAFF.

This clone was detected once. This chain joins TRBV6-5 and TRBJ1-1; D is possibly TRBD1 (5 bases). V lost 6 bases to trimming and J lost 4 bases, with 9 bases between them. The CDR3 runs 12 residues. Per germline, CDR1 MNHEY and CDR2 SVGAGI. CDR3 amino acids: CASRRRGTEAFF. CDR3 DNA sequence: TGTGCCAGCAGAAGGAGGGGCACTGAAGCTTTCTTT.

As regards this clone: Other nucleotide sequences in the sample specify the same CDR3. The chain joins TRBV2 to TRBJ2-1; D perhaps matches TRBD2 (5 bases). This CDR3 contains 13 residues. The germline V gene has CDR1 SNHLY and CDR2 FYNNEI. The V end lost 6 bases, the J end lost 7 bases, and 13 bases lay between the germline ends. The CDR3: CASSLGLLNEQFF. CDR3 nucleotides: TGTGCCAGCAGCCTAGGACTGTTGAATGAGCAGTTCTTC.

The chain has TRBV25-1 and TRBJ1-1; D possibly corresponds to TRBD1 (5 bases). The CDR3 spans 15 residues. Germline CDR1 reads MGHDK; CDR2 reads SYGVNS. V lost 1 base, J lost 5 bases, and 14 bases lay in between. Here the CDR3 reads CASSESQGIGTEAFF. CDR3 nucleotides: TGTGCCAGCAGTGAATCCCAGGGAATTGGAACTGAAGCTTTCTTT.

The CDR3 DNA sequence: TGCGCCAGCAGCCGGATTGCGGCGGGGGGGCTGGGGTACGAGCAGTACTTC. As protein: CASSRIAAGGLGYEQYF. This chain joins TRBV5-1 and TRBJ2-7; 9 bases match TRBD2. The CDR3 is 17 amino acids. Germline V lookup: CDR1 SGHRS, CDR2 YFSETQ. Losses at the gene ends were 4 bases for V and 4 bases for J; bases not matched to a gene: 15.

CDR3 amino acids: CASSLQAGSGETQYF. The CDR3 bases are TGTGCCAGCAGCTTACAAGCCGGGTCCGGGGAGACCCAGTACTTC. The chain carries TRBV7-3 and TRBJ2-5; no firm D call. Germline V gene data show CDR1 as SGHTA and CDR2 as FQGTGA. The CDR3 contains 15 residues. The V end was cut by 2 bases, the J end by 5 bases, with 15 bases between. Full variable domain (rest looked up from reference TRBV7-3 and TRBJ2-5): GAGVSQTPSNKVTEKGKYVELRCDPISGHTALYWYRQSLGQGPEFLIYFQGTGAADDSGLPNDRFFAVRPEGSVSTLKIQRTERGDSAVYLCASSLQAGSGETQYFGPGTRLLVL.

The V call is TRBV5-1, the J call TRBJ1-2; a possible D gene is TRBD1 (6 bases). This CDR3 is 13 amino acids long. V lost 2 bases and J 2 bases, leaving 7 bases between the germline ends. The germline V gene encodes CDR1 SGHRS and CDR2 YFSETQ. The CDR3, as DNA: TGCGCCAGCAGCTTTGACAGGAACTATGGCTACACCTTC. This sequence encodes CASSFDRNYGYTF.

V and J are TRBV2 and TRBJ2-7; TRBD1 is a possible D gene (6 bases). V was cut by 6 bases and J by 6 bases, with 15 bases left in between. This CDR3 is 13 amino acids long. Germline-derived CDR1 and CDR2 are SNHLY and FYNNEI. The CDR3 sequence is CASRGGLGSEQYF. The CDR3 DNA follows: TGTGCCAGCAGAGGGGGTCTAGGTTCCGAGCAGTACTTC.

The sample holds one count of this clone. The chain has TRBV11-2 and TRBJ2-7, with D maybe TRBD2 (5 bases). Germline assignment: CDR1 SGHAT and CDR2 FQNNGV. CDR3 size: 13 residues. The V and J ends lost 5 bases and 6 bases respectively, with 14 bases between them. Here the CDR3 reads CASSPRSGVEQYF. CDR3 DNA: TGTGCCAGCAGCCCCAGGTCCGGGGTCGAGCAGTACTTC.

The chain joins TRBV28 to TRBJ2-7; D is possibly TRBD1 (5 bases). The ends were cut back, 4 bases at V and 2 bases at J, with 15 bases in the middle. CDR3 length: 15 residues. Germline assignment: CDR1 MDHEN and CDR2 SYDVKM. CDR3 in amino acids: CASSSLPTETYEQYF. DNA of the CDR3: TGTGCCAGCAGTTCTCTCCCGACAGAAACCTACGAGCAGTACTTC.

V gene TRBV11-2 combines with J gene TRBJ2-3, with D possibly being TRBD2 (7 bases). Germline lookup yields CDR1 SGHAT and CDR2 FQNNGV. The CDR3 extends over 13 amino acids. Trimming removed 0 bases at V and 12 bases at J, with 13 bases between. CDR3 sequence (DNA): TGTGCCAGCAGCTTAGAACGGGGGGCTGTTCAGTATTTT. Its translation: CASSLERGAVQYF.

The CDR3: CASSPVYTQYF. The CDR3 region has the DNA TGTGCCAGCAGCCCCGTTTATACGCAGTATTTT. The V gene is TRBV9, the J gene TRBJ2-3, with no clear D. CDR1 is SGDLS and CDR2 is YYNGEE in the germline V gene. The CDR3 runs to 11 residues. V was cut by 4 bases and J by 7 bases, with 7 bases left in between.

This clone has just one count. The rearrangement uses TRBV24-1 and TRBJ2-5, with TRBD2 matching 11 bases. Trimming took 6 bases from V and 2 from J; bases not matched to a gene: 4. The germline V gene has CDR1 KGHDR and CDR2 SFDVKD. The CDR3 extends over 15 amino acids. CDR3 in DNA: TGTGCCACCAGTTCAACTAGCGGGGGTCAAGAGACCCAGTACTTC. This gives the protein CATSSTSGGQETQYF.

The genes are TRBV7-8 and TRBJ2-4, with 10 bases fitting TRBD2. The CDR3 runs 23 residues. The germline gives CDR1 SGHVS, CDR2 FQNEAQ. After removal of 5 bases from V and 3 bases from J, the junction contained 28 bases not matched to a gene. CDR3 in DNA: TGTGCCAGCAGCCCTTTAGCGGGGGGCCCGCTAGGAAACGTGTCCTGGGGCAAAAACATTCAGTACTTC. It codes for CASSPLAGGPLGNVSWGKNIQYF.

This rearrangement joins TRBV7-6 to TRBJ1-3; tentatively, D is TRBD1 (5 bases). Between the trimmed V and J ends, which lost 0 bases and 0 bases, there was a span of 15 bases. Per germline, CDR1 SGHVS and CDR2 FNYEAQ. This CDR3 is 18 amino acids long. The CDR3 sequence is CASSLAAGPSDSGNTIYF. CDR3 coding DNA: TGTGCCAGCAGCTTAGCGGCGGGACCGTCCGACTCTGGAAACACCATATATTTT. Full variable domain (remainder filled in from reference TRBV7-6 and TRBJ1-3): GAGVSQSPRYKVTKRGQDVALRCDPISGHVSLYWYRQALGQGPEFLTYFNYEAQQDKSGLPNDRFSAERPEGSISTLTIQRTEQRDSAMYRCASSLAAGPSDSGNTIYFGEGSWLTVV.

The V and J genes are TRBV5-5 and TRBJ2-2; D unresolved. Trimming removed 2 bases from V and 8 bases from J, with 10 bases in between. The CDR3 has 13 amino acids. CDR1 and CDR2 (germline): SGHKS, YYEKEE (reference sequence). The CDR3 sequence: CASSLVPAGELFF. In nucleotides, the CDR3 is TGTGCCAGCAGCTTAGTCCCAGCGGGGGAGCTGTTTTTT.

The chain recombines TRBV11-2 with TRBJ2-5, with a possible D match to TRBD2 (6 bases). This CDR3 comprises 15 residues. Germline lookup yields CDR1 SGHAT and CDR2 FQNNGV. The V end lost 6 bases, the J end lost 3 bases, and 17 bases lay between the germline ends. The CDR3 DNA reads TGTGCCAGCAGAGCGATTCCGGGACTCGAAGAGACCCAGTACTTC. Protein product: CASRAIPGLEETQYF.

This clone was detected only once. The rearrangement joins TRBV6-4 to TRBJ2-7; 7 nucleotides line up with TRBD2. CDR3 size: 13 residues. V lost 4 bases to trimming and J lost 6 bases; unmatched junction nucleotides: 6. CDR1 MRHNA and CDR2 SNTAGT come from the germline V gene. CDR3 loop: CASSVEAGLEQYF. CDR3 coding DNA: TGTGCCAGCAGTGTAGAAGCGGGACTCGAGCAGTACTTC.

The chain has TRBV6-2 or TRBV6-3 and TRBJ2-3; D may be TRBD1 (5 bases). This CDR3 comprises 14 residues. Trimming took off 5 bases at V and 2 bases at J, with 11 bases between the two ends. Per the germline V gene, CDR1 is MNHEY and CDR2 is SVGEGT. CDR3 amino acids: CASSPGLATDTQYF. The CDR3 DNA is TGTGCCAGCAGTCCAGGGTTAGCCACAGATACGCAGTATTTT.

V usage is TRBV4-1 and J usage is TRBJ2-3; the D gene is possibly TRBD2 (6 bases). Germline V CDR1 and CDR2: MGHRA, YSYEKL. The CDR3 has 17 amino acids. V lost 0 bases and J 5 bases, leaving 18 bases between the germline ends. This CDR3 reads CASSQEVGGAAQDTQYF. The CDR3 bases are TGCGCCAGCAGCCAAGAGGTGGGCGGGGCCGCCCAAGATACGCAGTATTTT.

The chain is built from TRBV5-1 and TRBJ1-1; D perhaps matches TRBD1 (5 bases). The CDR3 runs to 15 residues. Trimming left V 3 bases short and J 1 base short, with 13 bases between. Germline values: CDR1 SGHRS, CDR2 YFSETQ. CDR3 region: CASSSRTPPNTEAFF. The CDR3 DNA reads as TGCGCCAGCAGCTCACGGACACCGCCGAACACTGAAGCTTTCTTT.